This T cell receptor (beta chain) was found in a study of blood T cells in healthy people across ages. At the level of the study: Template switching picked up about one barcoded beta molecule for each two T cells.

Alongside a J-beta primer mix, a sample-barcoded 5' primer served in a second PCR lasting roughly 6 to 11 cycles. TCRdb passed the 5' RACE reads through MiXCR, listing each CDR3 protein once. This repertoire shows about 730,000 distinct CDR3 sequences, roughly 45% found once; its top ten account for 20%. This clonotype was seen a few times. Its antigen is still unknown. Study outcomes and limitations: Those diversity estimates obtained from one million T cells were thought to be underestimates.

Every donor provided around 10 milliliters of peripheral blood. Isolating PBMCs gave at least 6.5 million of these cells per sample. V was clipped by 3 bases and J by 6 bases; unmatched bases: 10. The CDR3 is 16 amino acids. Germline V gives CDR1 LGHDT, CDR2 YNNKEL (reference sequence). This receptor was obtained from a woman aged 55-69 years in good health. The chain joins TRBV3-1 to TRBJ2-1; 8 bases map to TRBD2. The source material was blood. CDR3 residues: CASSHPGLESGNEQFF. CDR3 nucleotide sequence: TGTGCCAGCAGCCATCCGGGACTAGAAAGCGGCAATGAGCAGTTCTTC.